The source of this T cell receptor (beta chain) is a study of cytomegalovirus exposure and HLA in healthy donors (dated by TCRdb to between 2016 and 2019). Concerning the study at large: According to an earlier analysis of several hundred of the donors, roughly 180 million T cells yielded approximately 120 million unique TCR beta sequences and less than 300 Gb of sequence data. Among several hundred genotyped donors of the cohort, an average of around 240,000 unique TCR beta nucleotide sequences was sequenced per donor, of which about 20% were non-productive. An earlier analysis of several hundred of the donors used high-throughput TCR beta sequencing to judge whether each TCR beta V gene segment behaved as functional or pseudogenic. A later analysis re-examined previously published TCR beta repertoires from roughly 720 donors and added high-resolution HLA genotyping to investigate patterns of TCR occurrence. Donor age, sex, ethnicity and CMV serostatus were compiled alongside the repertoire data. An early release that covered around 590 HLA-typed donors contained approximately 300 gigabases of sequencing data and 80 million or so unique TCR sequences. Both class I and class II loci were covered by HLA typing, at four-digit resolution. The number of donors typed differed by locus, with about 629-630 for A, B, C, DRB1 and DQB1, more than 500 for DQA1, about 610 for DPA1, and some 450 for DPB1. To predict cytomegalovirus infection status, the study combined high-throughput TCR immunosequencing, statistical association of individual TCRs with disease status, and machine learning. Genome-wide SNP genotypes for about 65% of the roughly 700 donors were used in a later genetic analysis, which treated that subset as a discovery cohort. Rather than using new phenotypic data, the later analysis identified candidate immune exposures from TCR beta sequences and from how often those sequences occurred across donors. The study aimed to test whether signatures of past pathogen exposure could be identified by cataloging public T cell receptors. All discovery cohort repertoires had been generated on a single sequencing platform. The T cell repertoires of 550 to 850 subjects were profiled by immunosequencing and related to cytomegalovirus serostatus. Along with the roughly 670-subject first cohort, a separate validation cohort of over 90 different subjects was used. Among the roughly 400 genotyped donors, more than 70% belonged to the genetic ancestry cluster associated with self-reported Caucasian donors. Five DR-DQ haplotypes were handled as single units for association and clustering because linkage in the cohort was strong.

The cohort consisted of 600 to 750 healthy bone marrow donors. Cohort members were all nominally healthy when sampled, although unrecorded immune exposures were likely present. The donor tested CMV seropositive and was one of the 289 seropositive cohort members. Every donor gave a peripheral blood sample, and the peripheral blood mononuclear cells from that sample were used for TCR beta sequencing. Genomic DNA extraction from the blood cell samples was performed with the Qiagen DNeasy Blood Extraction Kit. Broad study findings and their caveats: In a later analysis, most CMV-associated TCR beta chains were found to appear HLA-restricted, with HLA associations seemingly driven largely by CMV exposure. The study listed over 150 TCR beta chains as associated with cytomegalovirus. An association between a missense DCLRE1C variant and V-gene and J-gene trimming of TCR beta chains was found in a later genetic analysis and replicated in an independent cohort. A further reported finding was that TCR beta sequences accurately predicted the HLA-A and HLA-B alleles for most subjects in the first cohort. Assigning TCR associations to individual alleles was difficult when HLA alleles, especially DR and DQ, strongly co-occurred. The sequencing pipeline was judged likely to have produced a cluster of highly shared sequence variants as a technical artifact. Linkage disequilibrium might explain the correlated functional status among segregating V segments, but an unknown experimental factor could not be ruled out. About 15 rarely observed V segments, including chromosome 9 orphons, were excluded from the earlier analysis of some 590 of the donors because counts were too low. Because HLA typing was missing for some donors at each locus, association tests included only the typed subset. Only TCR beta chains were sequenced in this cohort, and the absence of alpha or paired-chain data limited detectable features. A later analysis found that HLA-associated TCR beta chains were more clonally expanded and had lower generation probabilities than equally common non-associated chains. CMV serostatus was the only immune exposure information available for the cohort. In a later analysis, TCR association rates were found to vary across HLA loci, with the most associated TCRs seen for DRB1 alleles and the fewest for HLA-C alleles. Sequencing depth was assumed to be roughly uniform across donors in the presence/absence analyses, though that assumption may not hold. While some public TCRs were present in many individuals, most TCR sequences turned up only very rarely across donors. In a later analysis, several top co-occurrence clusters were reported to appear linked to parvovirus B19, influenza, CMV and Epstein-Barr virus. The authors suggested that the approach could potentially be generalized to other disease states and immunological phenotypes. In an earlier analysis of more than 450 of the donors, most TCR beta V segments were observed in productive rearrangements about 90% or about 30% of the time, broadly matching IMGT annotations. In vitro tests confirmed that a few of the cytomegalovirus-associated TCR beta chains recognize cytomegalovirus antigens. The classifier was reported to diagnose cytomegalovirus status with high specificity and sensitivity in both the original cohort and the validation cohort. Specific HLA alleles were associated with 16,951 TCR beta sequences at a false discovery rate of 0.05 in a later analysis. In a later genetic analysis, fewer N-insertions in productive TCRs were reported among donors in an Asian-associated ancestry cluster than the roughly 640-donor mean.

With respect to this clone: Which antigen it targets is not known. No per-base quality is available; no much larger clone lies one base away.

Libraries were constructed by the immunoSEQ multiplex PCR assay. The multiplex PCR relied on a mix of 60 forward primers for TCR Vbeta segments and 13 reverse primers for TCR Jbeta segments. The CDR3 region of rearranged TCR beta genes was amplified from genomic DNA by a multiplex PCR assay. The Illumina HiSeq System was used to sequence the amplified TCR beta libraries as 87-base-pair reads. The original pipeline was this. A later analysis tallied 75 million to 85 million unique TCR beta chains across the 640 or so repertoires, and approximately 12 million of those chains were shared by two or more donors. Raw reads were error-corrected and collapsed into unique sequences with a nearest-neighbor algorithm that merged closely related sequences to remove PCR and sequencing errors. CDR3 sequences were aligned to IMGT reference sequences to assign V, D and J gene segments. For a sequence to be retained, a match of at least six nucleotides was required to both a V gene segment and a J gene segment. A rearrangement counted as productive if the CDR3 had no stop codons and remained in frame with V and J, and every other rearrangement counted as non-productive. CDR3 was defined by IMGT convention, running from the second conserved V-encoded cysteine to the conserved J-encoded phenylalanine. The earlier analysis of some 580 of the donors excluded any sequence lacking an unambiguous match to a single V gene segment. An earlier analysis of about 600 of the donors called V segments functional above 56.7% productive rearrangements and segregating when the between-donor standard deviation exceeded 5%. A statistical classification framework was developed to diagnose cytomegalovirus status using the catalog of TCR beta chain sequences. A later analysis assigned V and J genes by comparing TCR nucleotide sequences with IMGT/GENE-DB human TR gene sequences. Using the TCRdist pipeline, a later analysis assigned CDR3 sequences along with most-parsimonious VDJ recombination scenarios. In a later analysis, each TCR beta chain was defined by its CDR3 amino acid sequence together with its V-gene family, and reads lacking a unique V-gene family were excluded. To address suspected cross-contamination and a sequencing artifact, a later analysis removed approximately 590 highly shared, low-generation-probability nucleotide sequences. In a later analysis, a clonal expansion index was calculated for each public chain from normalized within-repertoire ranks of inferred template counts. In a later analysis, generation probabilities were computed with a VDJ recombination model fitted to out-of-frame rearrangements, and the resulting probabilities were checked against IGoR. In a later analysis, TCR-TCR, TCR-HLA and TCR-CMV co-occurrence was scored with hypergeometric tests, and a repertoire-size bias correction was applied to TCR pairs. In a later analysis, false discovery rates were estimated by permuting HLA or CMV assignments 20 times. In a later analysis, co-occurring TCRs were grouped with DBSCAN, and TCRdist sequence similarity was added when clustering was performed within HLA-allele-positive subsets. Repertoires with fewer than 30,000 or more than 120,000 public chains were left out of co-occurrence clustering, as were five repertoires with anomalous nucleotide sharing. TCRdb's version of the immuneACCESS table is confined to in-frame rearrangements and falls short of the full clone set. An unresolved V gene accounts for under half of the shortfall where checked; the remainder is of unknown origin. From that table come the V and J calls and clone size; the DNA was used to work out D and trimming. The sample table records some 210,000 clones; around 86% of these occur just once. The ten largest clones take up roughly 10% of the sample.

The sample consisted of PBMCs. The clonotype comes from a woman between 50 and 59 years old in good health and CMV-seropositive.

The DNA sequence follows: TGTGCCATCAGCCCCGGGACAGGTACCTACGAGCAGTACTTC. Its protein reads: CAISPGTGTYEQYF. The rearranged chain carries TRBV10-3 and TRBJ2-7; TRBD1 aligns with 8 central bases. The CDR3 has 14 amino acids, counting the end cysteine and phenylalanine. Solely the CDR3 DNA is kept, with 42 bases framed from the first base. CDR1 and CDR2, looked up from the germline V gene, are ENHRY and SYGVKD. V trim: 6 bases; J trim: 2 bases; unmatched bases: 6.